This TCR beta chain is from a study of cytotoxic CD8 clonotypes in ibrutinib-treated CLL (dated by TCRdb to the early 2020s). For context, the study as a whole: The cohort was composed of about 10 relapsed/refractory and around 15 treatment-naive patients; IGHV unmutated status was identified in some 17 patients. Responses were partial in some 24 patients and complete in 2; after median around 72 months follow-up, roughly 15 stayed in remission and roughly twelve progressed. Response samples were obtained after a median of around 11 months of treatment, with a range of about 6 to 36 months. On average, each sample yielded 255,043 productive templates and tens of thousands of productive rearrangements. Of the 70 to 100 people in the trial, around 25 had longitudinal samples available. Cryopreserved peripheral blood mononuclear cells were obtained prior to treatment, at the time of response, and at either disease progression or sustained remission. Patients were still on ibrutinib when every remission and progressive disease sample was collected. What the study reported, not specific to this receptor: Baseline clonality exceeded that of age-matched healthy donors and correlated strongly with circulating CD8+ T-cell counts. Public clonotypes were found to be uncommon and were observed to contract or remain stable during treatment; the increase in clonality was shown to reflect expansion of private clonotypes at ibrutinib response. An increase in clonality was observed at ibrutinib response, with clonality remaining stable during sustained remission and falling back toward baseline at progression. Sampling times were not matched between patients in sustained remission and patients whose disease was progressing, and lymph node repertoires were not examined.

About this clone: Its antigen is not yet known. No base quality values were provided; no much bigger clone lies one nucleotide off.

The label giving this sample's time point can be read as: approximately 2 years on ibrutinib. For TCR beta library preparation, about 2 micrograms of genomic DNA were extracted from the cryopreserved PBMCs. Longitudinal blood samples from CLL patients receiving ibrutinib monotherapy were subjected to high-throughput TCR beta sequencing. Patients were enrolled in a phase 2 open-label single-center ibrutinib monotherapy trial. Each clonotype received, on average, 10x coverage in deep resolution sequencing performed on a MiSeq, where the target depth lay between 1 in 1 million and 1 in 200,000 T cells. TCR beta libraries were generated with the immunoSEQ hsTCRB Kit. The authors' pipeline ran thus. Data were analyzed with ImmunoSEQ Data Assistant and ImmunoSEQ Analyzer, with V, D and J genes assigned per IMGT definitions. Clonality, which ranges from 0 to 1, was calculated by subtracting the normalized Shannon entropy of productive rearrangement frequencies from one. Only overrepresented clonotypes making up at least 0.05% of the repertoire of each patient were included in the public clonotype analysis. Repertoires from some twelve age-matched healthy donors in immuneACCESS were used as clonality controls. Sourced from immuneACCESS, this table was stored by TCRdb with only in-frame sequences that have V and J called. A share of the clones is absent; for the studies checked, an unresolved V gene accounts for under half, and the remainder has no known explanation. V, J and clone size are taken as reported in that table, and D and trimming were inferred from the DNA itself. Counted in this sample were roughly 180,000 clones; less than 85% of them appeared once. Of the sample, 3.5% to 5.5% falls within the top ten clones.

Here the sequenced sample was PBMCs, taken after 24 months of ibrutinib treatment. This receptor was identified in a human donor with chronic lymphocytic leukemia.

The nucleotide sequence is given as TGTGCCAGCAGGACAGTTAACTATGGCTACACCTTC. It specifies CASRTVNYGYTF. The rearrangement joined TRBV27 to TRBJ1-2; TRBD1 is a weak D gene call, 5 bases matching. The CDR3 runs 12 amino acids, cysteine and phenylalanine included. The CDR3 DNA has 36 bases and is translated from base 1. The CDR1 and CDR2 encoded by the germline V gene (reference sequence) are MNHEY and SMNVEV. V loses 6 bases, J loses 1 base, and the germline ends lie 6 bases apart.